A selection of T cell receptor beta chains follows, all from one sample in a study of cytomegalovirus exposure and HLA in healthy donors. Libraries were prepared by immunoSEQ multiplex PCR; TCRdb keeps only in-frame clonotypes and omits some of them. The data contain fewer than 55,000 clones, less than 75% of them singletons. The sequenced sample was PBMCs. These receptors were taken from a man between 60 and 70 years old in good health and CMV-seropositive. CDR3s include the opening cysteine and the closing phenylalanine or tryptophan. The D gene is left open where the match is weak. Expanded clones are given a class, and other clones once, few, many or no size at all.

CDR3aa	CDR3nt	abundance	d_gene	len	j_gene	v_gene
CASSYSGTSTEAFF	TGCGCCAGCAGCTACTCCGGGACAAGCACTGAAGCTTTCTTT	.	.	14	TRBJ1-1	TRBV5-1
CASSHLGLARNTGELFF	TGCGCCAGCAGCCATTTGGGGCTAGCGAGAAACACCGGGGAGCTGTTTTTT	.	.	17	TRBJ2-2	TRBV5-1
CASSSGAEETQYF	TGTGCTAGCAGCTCAGGCGCCGAAGAGACCCAGTACTTC	.	.	13	TRBJ2-5	TRBV7-7
CASSQDYGTDTQYF	TGTGCCAGCAGCCAGGACTACGGCACAGATACGCAGTATTTT	once	.	14	TRBJ2-3	TRBV7-6
CASSQDAAPRGNEQFF	TGCGCCAGCAGCCAAGATGCGGCTCCACGGGGAAATGAGCAGTTCTTC	.	.	16	TRBJ2-1	TRBV4-1
CASSSSGINTGELFF	TGTGCCAGCAGTTCCAGCGGCATAAACACCGGGGAGCTGTTTTTT	.	.	15	TRBJ2-2	TRBV27
CASSLGTGYEQFF	TGTGCCAGCAGCCTCGGGACAGGGTATGAGCAGTTCTTC	.	TRBD1	13	TRBJ2-1	TRBV7-8
CASKAGNQPQHF	TGTGCCAGCAAGGCAGGGAATCAGCCCCAGCATTTT	.	.	12	TRBJ1-5	TRBV28
CAWSVNNEQFF	TGTGCCTGGAGTGTTAACAATGAGCAGTTCTTC	.	.	11	TRBJ2-1	TRBV30
CASSPYAGTGSSYEQYF	TGTGCCAGCAGTCCCTACGCCGGGACTGGGAGCTCCTACGAGCAGTACTTC	.	.	17	TRBJ2-7	TRBV5-6
CASSSAEASGFSSYNEQFF	TGTGCCAGCAGTTCCGCGGAAGCTAGCGGGTTTAGCTCCTACAATGAGCAGTTCTTC	few	TRBD2	19	TRBJ2-1	TRBV28
CASGETGANEKLFF	TGTGCCAGCGGAGAGACAGGGGCTAATGAAAAACTGTTTTTT	.	TRBD1	14	TRBJ1-4	TRBV5-4
CASSQWPRGNTGELFF	TGCGCCAGCAGCCAATGGCCCCGGGGAAACACCGGGGAGCTGTTTTTT	once	.	16	TRBJ2-2	TRBV4-1
CAWSVKGGGEKLFF	TGTGCCTGGAGTGTAAAAGGGGGCGGTGAAAAACTGTTTTTT	.	TRBD1	14	TRBJ1-4	TRBV30
CASSLLAGTTYEQYF	TGCGCCAGCAGCTTACTAGCGGGGACCACCTACGAGCAGTACTTC	.	TRBD2	15	TRBJ2-7	TRBV5-1
CASSFSGTSLVEQFF	TGTGCCAGCAGCTTCTCAGGGACTAGCCTCGTTGAGCAGTTCTTC	.	TRBD2	15	TRBJ2-1	TRBV27
CASSPTGVIRNGYTF	TGTGCCAGCAGCCCAACAGGGGTGATCCGTAATGGCTACACCTTC	.	TRBD1	15	TRBJ1-2	TRBV9
CASSLPAGTGLTGELFF	TGTGCCAGCAGCTTGCCTGCCGGGACAGGACTCACCGGGGAGCTGTTTTTT	.	TRBD1	17	TRBJ2-2	TRBV5-6